A selection of T cell receptor beta chains follows, all from one sample in a study of blood T cell repertoires in COVID-19. Produced via immunoSEQ multiplex PCR; TCRdb's table is partial and in-frame only. The sample consists of over 70,000 clones, roughly 79% of them appearing once. Sequenced sample: peripheral blood. The receptors originated from a woman of 80 years or more with acute or convalescent COVID-19. Each CDR3 is given with its conserved first and last residue. D genes are given only for firm matches. Not all rows give a size; the values are once, few, many and, for expanded clones, a class.

cdr3_aa | cdr3_nt | j_call | clone_size | v_call | d_call
CASSEFGTGDSYEQYF | TGTGCCAGTAGTGAATTCGGGACAGGGGACTCCTACGAGCAGTACTTC | TRBJ2-7 | - | TRBV19 | TRBD1
CASRNNRGNQPQHF | TGTGCCAGCCGCAATAACAGGGGTAATCAGCCCCAGCATTTT | TRBJ1-5 | - | TRBV2 | TRBD1
CASSLIGSAVDGYTF | TGTGCCAGCAGTTTAATTGGGTCGGCGGTAGATGGCTACACCTTC | TRBJ1-2 | few | TRBV27 | -
CASSQPPDRGPAEAFF | TGTGCCAGTAGTCAACCCCCGGACAGGGGCCCTGCTGAAGCTTTCTTT | TRBJ1-1 | few | TRBV19 | TRBD1
CASSLGTGFGYEQYF | TGCGCCAGCAGCTTGGGGACAGGGTTTGGGTACGAGCAGTACTTC | TRBJ2-7 | many | TRBV5-1 | TRBD1
CASSRGVGTGPYSNQPQHF | TGTGCCAGCAGTCGAGGGGTGGGCACAGGGCCGTATAGCAATCAGCCCCAGCATTTT | TRBJ1-5 | - | TRBV27 | -
CASTFSPPGGYTF | TGTGCCAGTACCTTTAGCCCGCCGGGGGGCTACACCTTC | TRBJ1-2 | - | TRBV7-2 | -
CASRPILQDSPLHF | TGTGCCAGCAGGCCCATCCTTCAGGATTCACCCCTCCACTTT | TRBJ1-6 | - | TRBV27 | -
CASSYFRGTNYGYTF | TGTGCCAGCAGTTACTTCAGGGGAACTAACTATGGCTACACCTTC | TRBJ1-2 | - | TRBV6-5 | -
CACPSGGASGANVLTF | TGTGCCTGCCCTTCAGGTGGGGCCTCTGGGGCCAACGTCCTGACTTTC | TRBJ2-6 | - | TRBV30 | -
CASSRDRGTGSGNTIYF | TGCGCCAGCAGCCGGGACAGGGGAACAGGGTCTGGAAACACCATATATTTT | TRBJ1-3 | - | TRBV5-1 | TRBD1
CASSARQGAYEQYF | TGTGCCAGCAGTGCGAGACAGGGGGCCTACGAGCAGTACTTC | TRBJ2-7 | - | TRBV28 | TRBD1
CASSHNRDILRYTF | TGCGCCAGCAGCCACAACCGGGACATCCTTCGCTACACCTTC | TRBJ1-2 | few | TRBV4-3 | -
CASSLGLWETQYF | TGTGCCAGCAGCTTGGGGCTGTGGGAGACCCAGTACTTC | TRBJ2-5 | - | TRBV7-6 | -
CASSKATGANPYEQYF | TGTGCCAGTAGCAAAGCTACAGGGGCCAACCCCTACGAGCAGTACTTC | TRBJ2-7 | - | TRBV19 | TRBD1
CASSLVAGVLYEQYF | TGCGCCAGCAGCTTGGTAGCAGGGGTGCTCTACGAGCAGTACTTC | TRBJ2-7 | - | TRBV5-1 | -
CASSLQTGLNYGYTF | TGTGCCAGCAGTTTACAGACAGGCCTCAACTATGGCTACACCTTC | TRBJ1-2 | - | TRBV6-5 | -
CASSLARPPYEQYF | TGCGCCAGCAGCTTGGCCAGGCCCCCCTACGAGCAGTACTTC | TRBJ2-7 | - | TRBV5-1 | -
CASSQDNRGRTSGANVLTF | TGCGCCAGCAGCCAAGATAACAGGGGAAGGACCTCTGGGGCCAACGTCCTGACTTTC | TRBJ2-6 | - | TRBV4-3 | TRBD1
CASSPGQRPYEQYF | TGTGCCAGCAGCCCGGGACAGCGACCCTACGAGCAGTACTTC | TRBJ2-7 | - | TRBV7-2 | TRBD1
CASSLGTGFSYEQYF | TGTGCCAGCAGTTTAGGGACAGGGTTCTCCTACGAGCAGTACTTC | TRBJ2-7 | - | TRBV28 | TRBD1
CASSRQGNNHEQYF | TGTGCCAGCAGTCGACAGGGGAATAACCACGAGCAGTACTTC | TRBJ2-7 | - | TRBV25-1 | TRBD1
CASSDPVTSGGYEQYF | TGTGCCAGCAGCGACCCCGTGACTAGCGGGGGTTACGAGCAGTACTTC | TRBJ2-7 | once | TRBV6-4 | TRBD2
CASSPAGGRETQYF | TGTGCCAGTAGCCCAGCGGGGGGTAGAGAGACCCAGTACTTC | TRBJ2-5 | - | TRBV19 | TRBD2
CASSLGQGVGGYTF | TGTGCCAGCAGCTTAGGACAGGGAGTCGGTGGCTACACCTTC | TRBJ1-2 | - | TRBV7-2 | TRBD1
CSVEDRRGNEQFF | TGCAGCGTTGAAGATCGGAGGGGCAATGAGCAGTTCTTC | TRBJ2-1 | - | TRBV29-1 | -
CASSPLEGPGAKGTEAFF | TGTGCCAGCTCACCCCTCGAAGGGCCAGGGGCCAAGGGCACTGAAGCTTTCTTT | TRBJ1-1 | - | TRBV18 | -
CASSIGGLATDTQYF | TGTGCCAGTAGTATAGGGGGACTAGCGACAGATACGCAGTATTTT | TRBJ2-3 | - | TRBV19 | TRBD2
CASSLTVAAERYF | TGTGCCAGCAGCTTAACAGTAGCGGCCGAGCGGTATTTT | TRBJ2-3 | - | TRBV7-3 | -
CAGRGQYNEQFF | TGTGCTGGAAGGGGACAGTACAATGAGCAGTTCTTC | TRBJ2-1 | - | TRBV30 | TRBD1
CASSVAPGGRAYSGTGELFF | TGTGCCAGCAGCGTAGCACCCGGCGGGAGGGCCTATAGTGGGACCGGGGAGCTGTTTTTT | TRBJ2-2 | - | TRBV9 | TRBD2
CASSIQTGTFEAFF | TGTGCCAGCAGCATACAAACCGGGACATTTGAAGCTTTCTTT | TRBJ1-1 | - | TRBV7-9 | -